These T cell receptor beta chains were read from a single sample in a study of blood T cell repertoires in COVID-19. Some clones are missing from TCRdb's copy, which holds only in-frame ones; the method was immunoSEQ multiplex PCR. The sample records about 160,000 clones, approximately 84% being singletons. The sequenced sample was peripheral blood. These receptors all stem from a man aged 70 or older with acute or convalescent COVID-19. Each CDR3 is given with its conserved first and last residue.

V gene: TRBV25-1
J gene: TRBJ2-2
CDR3 length: 17
CDR3 protein: CASSVTYGTRNTGELFF

V gene: TRBV6-5
J gene: TRBJ1-1
CDR3 length: 15
CDR3 protein: CASSRQGFMNTEAFF

V gene: TRBV6-5
J gene: TRBJ1-1
CDR3 length: 11
CDR3 protein: CASMKDSEAFF

V gene: TRBV19
J gene: TRBJ1-5
CDR3 length: 15
CDR3 protein: CASLDSAVPHQPQHF

V gene: TRBV19
J gene: TRBJ2-7
CDR3 length: 17
CDR3 protein: CASSHLTRQPPFYEQYF

V gene: TRBV5-3
J gene: TRBJ2-3
CDR3 length: 16
CDR3 protein: CARSNIGDSSTDTQYF

V gene: TRBV6-1
J gene: TRBJ2-3
CDR3 length: 16
CDR3 protein: CASSEYNWEYTDTQYF

V gene: TRBV28
J gene: TRBJ2-1
CDR3 length: 15
CDR3 protein: CASSFGDSTYNEQFF

V gene: TRBV11-2
J gene: TRBJ1-1
CDR3 length: 18
CDR3 protein: CASSLDHGQGASSTEAFF

V gene: TRBV19
J gene: TRBJ2-1
CDR3 length: 13
CDR3 protein: CASSTLATAGQFF

V gene: TRBV2
J gene: TRBJ1-1
CDR3 length: 14
CDR3 protein: CASSDLQGWTEAFF

V gene: TRBV18
J gene: TRBJ1-1
CDR3 length: 18
CDR3 protein: CASSPRATGPSMNTEAFF

V gene: TRBV5-4
J gene: TRBJ1-3
CDR3 length: 15
CDR3 protein: CASSGTGFAGNTIYF

V gene: TRBV6-5
J gene: TRBJ2-7
CDR3 length: 15
CDR3 protein: CASDPPLAGVYEQYF

V gene: TRBV9
J gene: TRBJ1-2
CDR3 length: 16
CDR3 protein: CASSPQDRVDRRGYTF

V gene: TRBV5-5
J gene: TRBJ2-7
CDR3 length: 13
CDR3 protein: CASSLNRGYEQYF

V gene: TRBV19
J gene: TRBJ1-1
CDR3 length: 13
CDR3 protein: CASSIIGQAEAFF

V gene: TRBV27
J gene: TRBJ2-3
CDR3 length: 14
CDR3 protein: CASSWDRVGDTQYF

V gene: TRBV28
J gene: TRBJ1-4
CDR3 length: 15
CDR3 protein: CASSSAGATNEKLFF

V gene: TRBV5-8
J gene: TRBJ1-2
CDR3 length: 14
CDR3 protein: CASSLGQGNRGYTF

V gene: TRBV5-4
J gene: TRBJ2-2
CDR3 length: 14
CDR3 protein: CASSLGQNTGELFF

V gene: TRBV12-3/TRBV12-4
J gene: TRBJ1-3
CDR3 length: 13
CDR3 protein: CASSINTGNTIYF

V gene: TRBV27
J gene: TRBJ2-5
CDR3 length: 13
CDR3 protein: CASSGDIQETQYF

V gene: TRBV7-2
J gene: TRBJ1-1
CDR3 length: 15
CDR3 protein: CASSTEGLRGTEAFF

V gene: TRBV7-9
J gene: TRBJ1-6
CDR3 length: 15
CDR3 protein: CASSGQGALNSPLHF

V gene: TRBV19
J gene: TRBJ1-2
CDR3 length: 14
CDR3 protein: CASSTSVRGYGYTF

V gene: TRBV9
J gene: TRBJ2-3
CDR3 length: 15
CDR3 protein: CASSVLAAGSDTQYF

V gene: TRBV6-5
J gene: TRBJ1-3
CDR3 length: 12
CDR3 protein: CASGLVGNTIYF

V gene: TRBV11-3
J gene: TRBJ2-7
CDR3 length: 15
CDR3 protein: CASSSRVRDTYEQYF

V gene: TRBV30
J gene: TRBJ2-3
CDR3 length: 14
CDR3 protein: CAWRVTGGGDTQYF

V gene: TRBV30
J gene: TRBJ1-2
CDR3 length: 12
CDR3 protein: CAWRPANYGYTF

V gene: TRBV28
J gene: TRBJ1-1
CDR3 length: 14
CDR3 protein: CASSSPAGPTEAFF

V gene: TRBV6-4
J gene: TRBJ1-2
CDR3 length: 14
CDR3 protein: CASRLQGARYGYTF